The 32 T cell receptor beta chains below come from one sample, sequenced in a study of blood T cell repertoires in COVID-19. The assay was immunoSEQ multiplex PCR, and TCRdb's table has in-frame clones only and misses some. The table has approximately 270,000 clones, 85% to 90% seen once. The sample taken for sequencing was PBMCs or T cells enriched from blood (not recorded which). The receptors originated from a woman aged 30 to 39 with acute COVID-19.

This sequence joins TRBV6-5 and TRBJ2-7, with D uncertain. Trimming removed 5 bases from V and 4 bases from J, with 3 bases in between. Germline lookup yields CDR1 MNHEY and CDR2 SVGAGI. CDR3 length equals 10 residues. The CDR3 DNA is TGTGCCAGCAGTATATACGAGCAGTACTTC. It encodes CASSIYEQYF.

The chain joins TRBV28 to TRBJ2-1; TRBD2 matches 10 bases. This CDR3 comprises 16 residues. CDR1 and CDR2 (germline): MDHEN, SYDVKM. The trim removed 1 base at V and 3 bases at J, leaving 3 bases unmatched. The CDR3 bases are TGTGCCAGCAGTTTATTTGCTAGCGGGAGCTACAATGAGCAGTTCTTC. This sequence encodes CASSLFASGSYNEQFF.

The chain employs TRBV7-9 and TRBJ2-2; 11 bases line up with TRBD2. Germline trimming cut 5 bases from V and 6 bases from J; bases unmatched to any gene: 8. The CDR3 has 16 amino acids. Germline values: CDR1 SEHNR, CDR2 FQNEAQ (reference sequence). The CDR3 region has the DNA TGTGCCAGCAGCCAAAAGGCACTAGCGGGAGCCGGGGAGCTGTTTTTT. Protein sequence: CASSQKALAGAGELFF.

The CDR3 reads CASGMSTDTQYF. For the CDR3, the DNA is TGTGCCAGCGGCATGAGCACAGATACGCAGTATTTT. The chain carries TRBV27 and TRBJ2-3; D call uncertain. The germline CDR1 and CDR2 sequences are MNHEY and SMNVEV (reference sequence). The CDR3 totals 12 residues. V was cut by 8 bases and J by 0 bases, with 6 bases left in between.

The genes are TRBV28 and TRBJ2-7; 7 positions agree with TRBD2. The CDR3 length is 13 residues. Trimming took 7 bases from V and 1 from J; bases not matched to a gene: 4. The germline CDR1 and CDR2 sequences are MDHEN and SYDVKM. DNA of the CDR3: TGTGCCAGCAACCTAGCGGCATCCTACGAGCAGTACTTC. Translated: CASNLAASYEQYF.

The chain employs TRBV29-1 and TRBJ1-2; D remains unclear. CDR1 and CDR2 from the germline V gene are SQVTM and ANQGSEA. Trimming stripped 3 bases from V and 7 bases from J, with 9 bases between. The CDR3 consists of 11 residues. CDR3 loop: CSVDSAGGYTF. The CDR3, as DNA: TGCAGCGTTGATAGCGCGGGTGGCTACACCTTC.

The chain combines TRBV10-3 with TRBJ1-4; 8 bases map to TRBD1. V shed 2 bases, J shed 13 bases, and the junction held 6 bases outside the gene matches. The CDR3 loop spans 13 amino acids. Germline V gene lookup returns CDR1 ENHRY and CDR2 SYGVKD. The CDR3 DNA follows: TGTGCCATCAGTGAGACATTGACAGGGGTACTGTTTTTT. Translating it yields CAISETLTGVLFF.

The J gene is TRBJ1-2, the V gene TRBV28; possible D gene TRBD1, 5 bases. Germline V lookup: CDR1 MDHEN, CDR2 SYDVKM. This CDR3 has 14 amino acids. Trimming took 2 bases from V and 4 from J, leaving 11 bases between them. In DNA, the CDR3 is TGTGCCAGCAGTTTAGAAGGGGTGGGCTATGGCTACACCTTC. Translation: CASSLEGVGYGYTF.

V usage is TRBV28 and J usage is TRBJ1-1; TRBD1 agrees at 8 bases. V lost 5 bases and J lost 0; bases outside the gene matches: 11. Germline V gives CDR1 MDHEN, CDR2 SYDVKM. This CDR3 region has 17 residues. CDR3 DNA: TGTGCCAGCAGTCCCTCCGGACAGGGACCCCTGAACACTGAAGCTTTCTTT. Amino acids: CASSPSGQGPLNTEAFF.

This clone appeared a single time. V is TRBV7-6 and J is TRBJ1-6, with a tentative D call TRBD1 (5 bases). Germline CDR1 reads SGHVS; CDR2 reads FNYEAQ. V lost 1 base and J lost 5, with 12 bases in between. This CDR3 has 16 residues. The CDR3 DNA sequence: TGTGCCAGCAGCTTAGATGGGCCAGGGAATAATTCACCCCTCCACTTT. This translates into CASSLDGPGNNSPLHF.

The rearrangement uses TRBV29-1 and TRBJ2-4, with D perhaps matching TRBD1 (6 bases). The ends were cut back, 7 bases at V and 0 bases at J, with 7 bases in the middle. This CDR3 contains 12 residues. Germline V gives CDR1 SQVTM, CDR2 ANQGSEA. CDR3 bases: TGCAGCGCACAGGGAGCCAAAAACATTCAGTACTTC. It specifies CSAQGAKNIQYF.

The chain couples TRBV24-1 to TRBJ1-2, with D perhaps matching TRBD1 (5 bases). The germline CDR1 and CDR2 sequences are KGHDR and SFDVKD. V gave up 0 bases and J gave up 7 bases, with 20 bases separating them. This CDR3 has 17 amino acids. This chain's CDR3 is CATSDLTDNGEDRGYTF. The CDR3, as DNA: TGTGCCACCAGTGATTTGACGGACAACGGGGAGGATCGTGGCTACACCTTC.

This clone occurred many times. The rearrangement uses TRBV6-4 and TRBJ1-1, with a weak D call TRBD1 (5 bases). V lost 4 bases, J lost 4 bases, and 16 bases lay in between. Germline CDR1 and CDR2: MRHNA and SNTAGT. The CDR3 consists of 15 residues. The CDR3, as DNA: TGTGCCAGCAGTGCTCGACGGGGGGAAGGCACTGAAGCTTTCTTT. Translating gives CASSARRGEGTEAFF.

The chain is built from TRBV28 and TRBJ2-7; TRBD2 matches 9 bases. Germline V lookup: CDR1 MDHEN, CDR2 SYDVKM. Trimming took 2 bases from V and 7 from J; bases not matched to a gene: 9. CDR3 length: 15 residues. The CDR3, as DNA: TGTGCCAGCAGTTTAGGGGCGGGAGGGCCGCGTGAGCAGTACTTC. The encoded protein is CASSLGAGGPREQYF.

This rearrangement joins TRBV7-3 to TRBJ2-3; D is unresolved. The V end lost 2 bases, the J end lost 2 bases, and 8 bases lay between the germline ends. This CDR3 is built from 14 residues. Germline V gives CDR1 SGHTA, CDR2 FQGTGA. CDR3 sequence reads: CASSLGADTDTQYF. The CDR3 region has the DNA TGTGCCAGCAGCTTAGGAGCAGACACAGATACGCAGTATTTT.

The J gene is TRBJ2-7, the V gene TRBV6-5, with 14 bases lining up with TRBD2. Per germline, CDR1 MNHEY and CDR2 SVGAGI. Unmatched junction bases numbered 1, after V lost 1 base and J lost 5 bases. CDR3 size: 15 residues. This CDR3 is CASSYLTSGRDEQYF. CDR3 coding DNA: TGTGCCAGCAGTTACTTGACTAGCGGGAGGGACGAGCAGTACTTC.

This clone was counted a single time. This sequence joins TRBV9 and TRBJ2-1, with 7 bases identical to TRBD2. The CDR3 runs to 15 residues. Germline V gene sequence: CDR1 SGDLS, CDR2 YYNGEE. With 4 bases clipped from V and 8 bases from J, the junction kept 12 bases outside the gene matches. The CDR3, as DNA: TGTGCCAGCAGCACCGGGACTACTACCCTCGATGAGCAGTTCTTC. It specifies CASSTGTTTLDEQFF.

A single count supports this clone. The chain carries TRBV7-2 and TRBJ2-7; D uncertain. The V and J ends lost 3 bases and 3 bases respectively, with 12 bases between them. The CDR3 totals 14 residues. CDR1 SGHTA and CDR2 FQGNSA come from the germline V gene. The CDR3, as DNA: TGTGCCAGCAGCTTTGGGCAGAATGTCTACGAGCAGTACTTC. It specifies CASSFGQNVYEQYF.

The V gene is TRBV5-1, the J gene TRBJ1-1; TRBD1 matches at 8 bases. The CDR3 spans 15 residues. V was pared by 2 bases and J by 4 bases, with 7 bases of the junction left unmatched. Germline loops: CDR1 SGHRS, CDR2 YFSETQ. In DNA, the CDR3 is TGCGCCAGCAGCTTCCAGGGGGCCGGGTCCACTGAAGCTTTCTTT. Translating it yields CASSFQGAGSTEAFF.

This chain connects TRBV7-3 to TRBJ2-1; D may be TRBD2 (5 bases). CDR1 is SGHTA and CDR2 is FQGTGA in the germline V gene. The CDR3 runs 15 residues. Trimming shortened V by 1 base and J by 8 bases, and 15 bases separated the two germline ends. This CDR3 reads CASSLSRDSVHEQFF. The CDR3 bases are TGTGCCAGCAGCTTAAGTAGGGATAGCGTCCATGAGCAGTTCTTC. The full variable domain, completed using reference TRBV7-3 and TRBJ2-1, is GAGVSQTPSNKVTEKGKYVELRCDPISGHTALYWYRQSLGQGPEFLIYFQGTGAADDSGLPNDRFFAVRPEGSVSTLKIQRTERGDSAVYLCASSLSRDSVHEQFFGPGTRLTVL.

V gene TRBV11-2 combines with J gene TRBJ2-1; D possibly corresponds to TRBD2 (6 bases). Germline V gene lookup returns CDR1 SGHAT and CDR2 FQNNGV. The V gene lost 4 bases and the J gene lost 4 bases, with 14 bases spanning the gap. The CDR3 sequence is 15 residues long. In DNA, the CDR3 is TGTGCCAGCAGCTCGTTGAGCGGGCAATACAATGAGCAGTTCTTC. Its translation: CASSSLSGQYNEQFF.

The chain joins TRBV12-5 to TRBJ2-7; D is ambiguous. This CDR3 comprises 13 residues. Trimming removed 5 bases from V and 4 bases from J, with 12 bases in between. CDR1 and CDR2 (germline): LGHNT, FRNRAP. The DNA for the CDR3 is TGTGCTAGTGGTCTAGACGCTAGTTACGAGCAGTACTTC. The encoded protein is CASGLDASYEQYF.

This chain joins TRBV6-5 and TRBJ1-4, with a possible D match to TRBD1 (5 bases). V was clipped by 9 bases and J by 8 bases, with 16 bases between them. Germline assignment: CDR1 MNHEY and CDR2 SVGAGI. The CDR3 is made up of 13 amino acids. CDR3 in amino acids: CASSTAAHEKLFF. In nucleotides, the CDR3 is TGTGCCAGTTCGACAGCTGCCCACGAAAAACTGTTTTTT.

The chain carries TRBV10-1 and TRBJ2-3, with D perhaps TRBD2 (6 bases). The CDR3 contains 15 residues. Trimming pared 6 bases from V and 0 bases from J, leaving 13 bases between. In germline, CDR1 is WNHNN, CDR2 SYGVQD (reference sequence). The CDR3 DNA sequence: TGCGCCAGCAGGGAGACGGGAGTTAGCACAGATACGCAGTATTTT. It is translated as CASRETGVSTDTQYF.

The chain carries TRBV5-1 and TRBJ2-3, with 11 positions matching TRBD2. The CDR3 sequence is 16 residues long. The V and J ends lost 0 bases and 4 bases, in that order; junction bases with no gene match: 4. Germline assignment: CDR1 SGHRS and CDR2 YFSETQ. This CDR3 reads CASSLATSGNPDTQYF. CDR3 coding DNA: TGCGCCAGCAGCTTGGCGACTAGCGGGAACCCAGATACGCAGTATTTT.

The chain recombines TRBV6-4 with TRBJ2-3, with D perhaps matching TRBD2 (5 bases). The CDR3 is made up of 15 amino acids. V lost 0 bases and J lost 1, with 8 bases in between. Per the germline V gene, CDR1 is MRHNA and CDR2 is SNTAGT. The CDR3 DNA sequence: TGTGCCAGCAGTGACTCATTCGGGGGCACAGATACGCAGTATTTT. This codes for CASSDSFGGTDTQYF.

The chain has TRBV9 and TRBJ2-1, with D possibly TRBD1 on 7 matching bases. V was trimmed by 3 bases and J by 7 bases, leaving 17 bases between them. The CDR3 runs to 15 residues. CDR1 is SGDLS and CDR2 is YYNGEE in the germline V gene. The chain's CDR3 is CASSGQGGGFNEQFF. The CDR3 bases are TGTGCCAGCAGCGGACAGGGTGGGGGGTTTAATGAGCAGTTCTTC. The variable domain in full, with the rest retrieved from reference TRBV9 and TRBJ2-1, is DSGVTQTPKHLITATGQRVTLRCSPRSGDLSVYWYQQSLDQGLQFLIQYYNGEERAKGNILERFSAQQFPDLHSELNLSSLELGDSALYFCASSGQGGGFNEQFFGPGTRLTVL.

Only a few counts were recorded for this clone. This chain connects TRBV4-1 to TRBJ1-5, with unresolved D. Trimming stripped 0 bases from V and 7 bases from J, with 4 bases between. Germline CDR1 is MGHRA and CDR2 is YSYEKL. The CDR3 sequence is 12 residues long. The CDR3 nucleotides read TGCGCCAGCAGCCAAGAGGGCCAGCCCCAGCATTTT. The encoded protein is CASSQEGQPQHF.

CDR3 sequence reads: CASSFPYQPQHF. Written as DNA, the CDR3 is TGTGCCAGCAGTTTTCCTTATCAGCCCCAGCATTTT. This chain uses TRBV27 with TRBJ1-5; D is ambiguous. The germline gives CDR1 MNHEY, CDR2 SMNVEV (reference sequence). CDR3 length: 12 amino acids. The V end lost 3 bases, the J end lost 5 bases, and 5 bases lay between the germline ends.

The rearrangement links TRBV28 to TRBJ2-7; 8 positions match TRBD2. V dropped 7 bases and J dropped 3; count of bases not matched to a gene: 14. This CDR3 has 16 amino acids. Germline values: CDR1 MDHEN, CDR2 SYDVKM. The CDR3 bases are TGTGCCAGCACCAATAGGCCGGGACTAGGTCTCTACGAGCAGTACTTC. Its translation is CASTNRPGLGLYEQYF.

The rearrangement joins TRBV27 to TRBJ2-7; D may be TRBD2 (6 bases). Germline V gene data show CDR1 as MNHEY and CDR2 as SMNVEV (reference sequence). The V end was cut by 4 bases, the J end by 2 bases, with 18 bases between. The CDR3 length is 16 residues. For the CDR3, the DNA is TGTGCCAGCAGTTCCCCCCCCCGGAGGGGAACCTACGAGCAGTACTTC. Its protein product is CASSSPPRRGTYEQYF.

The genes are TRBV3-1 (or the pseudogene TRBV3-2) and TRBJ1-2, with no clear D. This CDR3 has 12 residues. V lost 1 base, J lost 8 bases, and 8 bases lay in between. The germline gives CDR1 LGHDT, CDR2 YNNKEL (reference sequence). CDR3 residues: CASSQAGEGYTF. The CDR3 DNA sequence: TGTGCCAGCAGCCAAGCCGGGGAAGGCTACACCTTC.